The 18 T cell receptor beta chains below all came from one sample that was sequenced in a study of control samples from healthy donors and cancer patients. The data were produced by immunoSEQ multiplex PCR, yet TCRdb's version contains in-frame clones alone and is incomplete. The table lists over 110,000 clones, 75% to 90% of them singletons. Source material: blood. These receptors were collected from a woman in her twenties or thirties in good health.

The V and J genes are TRBV30 and TRBJ1-2; TRBD1 is a possible D gene (6 bases). The CDR3 consists of 14 residues. CDR1 and CDR2 (germline): GTSNPN, SVGIG (reference sequence). Trimming cost V 4 bases and J 7 bases, with 19 bases left between them. This CDR3 is CAWTFPGGAGGYTF. Here the CDR3 DNA reads TGTGCCTGGACTTTCCCTGGGGGGGCGGGTGGCTACACCTTC.

V usage is TRBV13 and J usage is TRBJ1-6; D is perhaps TRBD1 (6 bases). Trimming stripped 1 base from V and 9 bases from J, with 10 bases between. CDR3 length: 14 residues. From germline, CDR1 is PRHDT and CDR2 FYEKMQ (reference sequence). CDR3 in amino acids: CASSLDREGSPLHF. DNA of the CDR3: TGTGCCAGCAGCTTAGACAGGGAAGGTTCACCCCTCCACTTT.

The CDR3 sequence: CASSFVRVGETQYF. Here the CDR3 DNA reads TGTGCCAGCAGTTTTGTCAGGGTAGGGGAGACCCAGTACTTC. This chain uses TRBV28 with TRBJ2-5, with D perhaps TRBD1 (5 bases). CDR1 and CDR2 from the germline V gene are MDHEN and SYDVKM. The V end lost 3 bases, the J end lost 5 bases, and 13 bases lay between the germline ends. CDR3 length equals 14 residues.

V gene TRBV10-3 combines with J gene TRBJ1-2, with 7 bases lining up with TRBD1. The CDR3 spans 12 residues. Germline V gene data show CDR1 as ENHRY and CDR2 as SYGVKD. Losses at the gene ends were 6 bases for V and 3 bases for J; bases not matched to a gene: 1. CDR3 protein: CAISGTDYGYTF. As DNA, the CDR3 is TGTGCCATCAGCGGGACAGACTATGGCTACACCTTC.

The chain carries TRBV28 and TRBJ2-3; 14 bases are a match to TRBD2. The CDR3 consists of 15 residues. V dropped 5 bases and J dropped 6; count of bases not matched to a gene: 4. Germline CDR1 and CDR2: MDHEN and SYDVKM. CDR3 nucleotide sequence: TGTGCCAGCAGTCGGACTAGCGGGGGGCGGGATACGCAGTATTTT. Translated, it gives CASSRTSGGRDTQYF.

The chain combines TRBV28 with TRBJ1-1; 8 nucleotides align to TRBD1. V shed 5 bases, J shed 1 base, and the junction held 9 bases outside the gene matches. CDR1 is MDHEN and CDR2 is SYDVKM in the germline V gene. The CDR3 sequence is 16 residues long. Written as DNA, the CDR3 is TGTGCCAGCAGTGCGGGGACAGGCCGGGGGAACACTGAAGCTTTCTTT. It yields the protein CASSAGTGRGNTEAFF.

The chain combines TRBV30 with TRBJ2-7, with D tentatively TRBD2 (6 bases). CDR1 GTSNPN and CDR2 SVGIG come from the germline V gene (reference sequence). V lost 4 bases and J lost 3, with 19 bases in between. The CDR3 extends over 15 amino acids. Here the CDR3 reads CAWTLIQGGNYEQYF. The CDR3 DNA sequence: TGTGCCTGGACCCTAATCCAGGGAGGCAACTACGAGCAGTACTTC.

The chain uses TRBV2 and TRBJ1-2, with a tentative D call TRBD1 (6 bases). The germline V and J ends were trimmed by 8 bases and 6 bases, with 16 bases remaining between them. The CDR3 is made up of 13 amino acids. The germline V gene encodes CDR1 SNHLY and CDR2 FYNNEI. The CDR3 protein is CASPHREVDGYTF. In nucleotides, the CDR3 is TGTGCCAGCCCCCACAGGGAAGTAGATGGCTACACCTTC.

Only a few counts were recorded for this clone. The V and J genes are TRBV7-6 and TRBJ2-3, with TRBD2 identical over 12 bases. The germline CDR1 and CDR2 sequences are SGHVS and FNYEAQ. This CDR3 spans 16 amino acids. After removal of 3 bases from V and 3 bases from J, the junction contained 4 bases not matched to a gene. CDR3 DNA sequence: TGTGCCAGCAGCTTGGGGGGGACTAGCGGGACAGATACGCAGTATTTT. Its translation: CASSLGGTSGTDTQYF.

The chain couples TRBV12-5 to TRBJ2-5; 10 bases line up with TRBD2. This CDR3 is 15 amino acids long. Germline V gene data show CDR1 as LGHNT and CDR2 as FRNRAP. J lost 5 bases, V lost 7 bases, and 10 bases had no gene match. CDR3 sequence: CASAQREGRGETQYF. Written as DNA, the CDR3 is TGTGCTAGTGCCCAGCGGGAGGGCCGTGGGGAGACCCAGTACTTC.

V gene TRBV2 combines with J gene TRBJ1-1; unclear D gene. The V gene's germline CDR1 is SNHLY and CDR2 FYNNEI. This CDR3 comprises 13 residues. The V gene lost 4 bases and the J gene lost 2 bases, with 8 bases spanning the gap. The CDR3 protein is CASSVAVNTEAFF. The CDR3 DNA sequence: TGTGCCAGCAGTGTCGCGGTTAACACTGAAGCTTTCTTT.

This clone was seen a few times. This chain uses TRBV19 with TRBJ2-7; no firm D call. This CDR3 comprises 16 residues. Germline V CDR1 and CDR2: LNHDA, SQIVND (reference sequence). V lost 5 bases to trimming and J lost 0 bases, with 17 bases between them. Here the CDR3 DNA reads TGTGCCAGTAGTTCCCGCCGACTTCTTAGCTCCTACGAGCAGTACTTC. Translated: CASSSRRLLSSYEQYF.

The CDR3 nucleotides are TGTGCCAGCAGCTTTCGCCGCGGCCTAGGTTCCTACGAGCAGTACTTC. Translating it yields CASSFRRGLGSYEQYF. The chain carries TRBV11-2 and TRBJ2-7; D gene uncertain. The CDR3 has 16 amino acids. Germline V gene data show CDR1 as SGHAT and CDR2 as FQNNGV. Trimming cost V 3 bases and J 1 base, with 16 bases left between them.

The rearrangement uses TRBV7-9 and TRBJ2-7; 7 nucleotides align to TRBD2. This CDR3 is built from 17 residues. Germline loops: CDR1 SEHNR, CDR2 FQNEAQ (reference sequence). The trim removed 4 bases at V and 2 bases at J, leaving 14 bases unmatched. CDR3 region: CASSSSFRGSSPYEQYF. CDR3 sequence (DNA): TGTGCCAGCAGCTCCTCGTTCCGCGGGAGTTCGCCCTACGAGCAGTACTTC. The variable domain in full, completed from reference TRBV7-9 and TRBJ2-7, reads DTGVSQNPRHKITKRGQNVTFRCDPISEHNRLYWYRQTLGQGPEFLTYFQNEAQLEKSRLLSDRFSAERPKGSFSTLEIQRTEQGDSAMYLCASSSSFRGSSPYEQYFGPGTRLTVT.

This clone was detected a few times. The chain recombines TRBV7-2 with TRBJ2-7, with a weak D call TRBD1 (6 bases). CDR3 length: 14 residues. The germline CDR1 and CDR2 sequences are SGHTA and FQGNSA. Trimming stripped 7 bases from V and 7 bases from J, with 20 bases between. The CDR3 DNA sequence: TGTGCCAGCAAAGCTTATGTAGGGGGTTGGGAGCAGTACTTC. This gives the protein CASKAYVGGWEQYF.

The chain carries TRBV2 and TRBJ1-6; no reliable D call. Deletions cut 7 bases from V and 8 bases from J, with 12 bases between. The germline CDR1 and CDR2 sequences are SNHLY and FYNNEI. The CDR3 sequence is 13 residues long. The CDR3 sequence is CASNDMGHSPLHF. The CDR3 bases are TGTGCCAGCAATGACATGGGCCATTCACCCCTCCACTTT.

The V gene is TRBV6-4, the J gene TRBJ2-2; 12 bases map to TRBD2. This CDR3 comprises 17 residues. Germline V lookup: CDR1 MRHNA, CDR2 SNTAGT. Trimming at V came to 6 bases and at J to 0 bases, leaving 5 bases not matched to a gene. DNA of the CDR3: TGTGCCAGCAGCACCGGGACTAGCGGGTCGAACACCGGGGAGCTGTTTTTT. As protein: CASSTGTSGSNTGELFF.

This chain uses TRBV28 with TRBJ2-3; D not certain. The CDR3 is 16 residues long. CDR1 MDHEN and CDR2 SYDVKM come from the germline V gene. Deletions cut 6 bases from V and 5 bases from J, with 21 bases between. The CDR3 bases are TGTGCCAGCAGCCTTGGGCGCCCCCAAGAGAAAGATACGCAGTATTTT. This sequence encodes CASSLGRPQEKDTQYF.